The 16 T cell receptor beta chains in this list originate from one sample, sequenced in a study of early T cells in non-severe SARS-CoV-2 infection. TCRdb processed the 5' RACE reads anew with MiXCR; each CDR3 protein has one entry. The sample lists some 91,000 distinct CDR3 sequences; under 15% were seen once. Sequenced: whole blood. The source is an adult who was a healthcare worker with PCR-confirmed SARS-CoV-2 infection or an uninfected control (not recorded which).

The rearrangement uses TRBV11-2 and TRBJ2-5; either TRBD1 or TRBD2 may fit D (5 bases each). In germline, CDR1 is SGHAT, CDR2 FQNNGV. The germline V and J ends were trimmed by 2 bases and 10 bases, with 20 bases remaining between them. The CDR3 covers 15 residues. The CDR3 DNA follows: TGTGCCAGCAGCTTACCTCCGGGGCCCTCACCGGACCAGTACTTC. As protein: CASSLPPGPSPDQYF.

The chain recombines TRBV23-1 with TRBJ2-3, with D perhaps given as TRBD1 or TRBD2 (5 bases each). TRBV23-1 belongs to the ORF category, with a function that is uncertain. This CDR3 has 15 residues. V lost 5 bases to trimming and J lost 1 base, with 13 bases between them. The CDR3 nucleotides read TGCGCCAGCAGTACCTGGGACGGGTGCACAGATACGCAGTATTTT. This encodes CASSTWDGCTDTQYF.

This sequence joins TRBV6-6 and TRBJ1-5; perhaps TRBD1 as D (6 bases). CDR1 and CDR2 from the germline V gene are MNHNY and SVGAGI (reference sequence). Trimming took 8 bases from V and 7 from J, leaving 15 bases between them. The CDR3 has 13 residues. The CDR3 loop reads CASGGGVGQPQHF. In nucleotides, the CDR3 is TGTGCCAGCGGAGGGGGAGTCGGGCAGCCCCAGCATTTT.

The genes are TRBV7-8 and TRBJ2-7, with 10 bases aligning to TRBD2. Trimming at V came to 1 base and at J to 3 bases, leaving 3 bases not matched to a gene. Germline-derived CDR1 and CDR2 are SGHVS and FQNEAQ. This CDR3 comprises 15 residues. CDR3 protein: CASSLGTSGIYEQYF. The CDR3 DNA is TGTGCCAGCAGCTTAGGAACTAGCGGGATCTACGAGCAGTACTTC.

In its sample, this clonotype was seen many times. This chain joins TRBV6-2 or TRBV6-3 and TRBJ2-7, with D possibly called TRBD1 or TRBD2 (5 bases each). CDR1 is MNHEY and CDR2 is SVGEGT in the germline V gene. V lost 6 bases, J lost 6 bases, and 18 bases lay in between. The length of the CDR3 is 14 residues. The CDR3 spells CASSLFDSRGEQYF. The DNA for the CDR3 is TGTGCCAGCAGCCTCTTTGACTCGAGGGGCGAGCAGTACTTC.

The rearrangement links TRBV28 to TRBJ2-1, with D possibly matching TRBD2 (5 bases). The CDR3 has 15 amino acids. Between the trimmed V and J ends, which lost 8 bases and 0 bases, there was a span of 14 bases. Germline V gives CDR1 MDHEN, CDR2 SYDVKM. CDR3: CASSSAGPSYNEQFF. Written as DNA, the CDR3 is TGTGCCAGCTCCAGCGCGGGCCCCTCCTACAATGAGCAGTTCTTC.

The chain uses TRBV21-1 and TRBJ2-5; the table's D call of TRBD2 was not tested on the DNA. TRBV21-1 is a pseudogene segment. The CDR3 totals 14 residues. This CDR3 is CASTTSRAQDTQYF. The CDR3 DNA reads as TGTGCCAGCACCACTAGCCGGGCTCAAGATACCCAGTACTTC.

This clonotype was seen at least ten times. The chain has TRBV2 and TRBJ1-5; no definite D call. The V gene lost 3 bases and the J gene lost 0 bases, with 0 bases spanning the gap. The germline V gene has CDR1 SNHLY and CDR2 FYNNEI. This CDR3 contains 12 residues. The CDR3 coding sequence is TGTGCCAGCAGTGATAGCAATCAGCCCCAGCATTTT. It translates to CASSDSNQPQHF.

The rearrangement links TRBV2 to TRBJ2-1; D is possibly TRBD2 (5 bases). Germline V gene data show CDR1 as SNHLY and CDR2 as FYNNEI. V lost 1 base and J 4 bases, leaving 11 bases between the germline ends. This CDR3 contains 15 residues. The CDR3 region is CASSEGWEPYNEQFF. In DNA form, the CDR3 reads TGTGCCAGCAGTGAAGGGTGGGAGCCTTACAATGAGCAGTTCTTC. Variable domain in full (rest from reference TRBV2 and TRBJ2-1): EPEVTQTPSHQVTQMGQEVILRCVPISNHLYFYWYRQILGQKVEFLVSFYNNEISEKSEIFDDQFSVERPDGSNFTLKIRSTKLEDSAMYFCASSEGWEPYNEQFFGPGTRLTVL.

This chain connects TRBV7-6 to TRBJ2-7, with 7 bases identical to TRBD1. V shed 5 bases, J shed 0 bases, and the junction held 4 bases outside the gene matches. The CDR3 extends over 14 amino acids. Germline V gene lookup returns CDR1 SGHVS and CDR2 FNYEAQ. CDR3 DNA: TGTGCCAGCAGCGAGGGACAGAGCTCCTACGAGCAGTACTTC. This gives the protein CASSEGQSSYEQYF.

The J gene is TRBJ1-6, the V gene TRBV2, with 8 bases that match TRBD1. This CDR3 region has 15 residues. Losses at the gene ends were 5 bases for V and 5 bases for J; bases not matched to a gene: 5. The V gene's germline CDR1 is SNHLY and CDR2 FYNNEI. The CDR3 spells CASSRDRPDNSPLHF. For the CDR3, the DNA is TGTGCCAGCAGTAGGGACAGGCCCGATAATTCACCCCTCCACTTT. The full variable domain, with the rest looked up from reference TRBV2 and TRBJ1-6, is EPEVTQTPSHQVTQMGQEVILRCVPISNHLYFYWYRQILGQKVEFLVSFYNNEISEKSEIFDDQFSVERPDGSNFTLKIRSTKLEDSAMYFCASSRDRPDNSPLHFGNGTRLTVT.

The gene calls are TRBV6-4 and TRBJ2-3; 13 positions match TRBD2. Germline values: CDR1 MRHNA, CDR2 SNTAGT. The junction had 7 bases not matched to a gene; V was cut back by 6 bases and J by 4 bases. This CDR3 region has 16 residues. CDR3 in amino acids: CASSPSGLAGADTQYF. DNA of the CDR3: TGTGCCAGCAGCCCCTCCGGACTAGCGGGGGCAGATACGCAGTATTTT.

There are many counts of this clonotype. V gene TRBV27 combines with J gene TRBJ2-2, with 9 bases matching TRBD2. The V gene's germline CDR1 is MNHEY and CDR2 SMNVEV (reference sequence). After removal of 5 bases from V and 6 bases from J, the junction contained 7 bases not matched to a gene. The CDR3 sequence is 15 residues long. CDR3 nucleotides: TGTGCCAGCAGTCCCCCGGGACTAGCTTCCGGGGAGCTGTTTTTT. Its protein product is CASSPPGLASGELFF.

The rearrangement uses TRBV4-1 and TRBJ1-4; D not certain. Per the germline V gene, CDR1 is MGHRA and CDR2 is YSYEKL. The V gene lost 0 bases and the J gene lost 2 bases, with 7 bases spanning the gap. The CDR3 is 15 amino acids. The CDR3 protein is CASSQEEVTNEKLFF. For the CDR3, the DNA is TGCGCCAGCAGCCAAGAGGAGGTGACTAATGAAAAACTGTTTTTT.

This chain joins TRBV6-5 and TRBJ2-6, with D unclear. The CDR3 covers 12 residues. In germline, CDR1 is MNHEY, CDR2 SVGAGI. The ends were cut back, 6 bases at V and 4 bases at J, with 4 bases in the middle. CDR3 sequence: CASRRGANVLTF. CDR3 in DNA: TGTGCCAGCAGACGGGGGGCCAACGTCCTGACTTTC.

The gene calls are TRBV7-8 and TRBJ2-3; 8 bases are a match to TRBD2. CDR3 length: 15 residues. Germline CDR1 reads SGHVS; CDR2 reads FQNEAQ. The trim removed 1 base at V and 3 bases at J, leaving 3 bases unmatched. CDR3 protein: CASSLVGLGTDTQYF. As DNA, the CDR3 is TGTGCCAGCAGCTTAGTGGGACTAGGTACAGATACGCAGTATTTT.